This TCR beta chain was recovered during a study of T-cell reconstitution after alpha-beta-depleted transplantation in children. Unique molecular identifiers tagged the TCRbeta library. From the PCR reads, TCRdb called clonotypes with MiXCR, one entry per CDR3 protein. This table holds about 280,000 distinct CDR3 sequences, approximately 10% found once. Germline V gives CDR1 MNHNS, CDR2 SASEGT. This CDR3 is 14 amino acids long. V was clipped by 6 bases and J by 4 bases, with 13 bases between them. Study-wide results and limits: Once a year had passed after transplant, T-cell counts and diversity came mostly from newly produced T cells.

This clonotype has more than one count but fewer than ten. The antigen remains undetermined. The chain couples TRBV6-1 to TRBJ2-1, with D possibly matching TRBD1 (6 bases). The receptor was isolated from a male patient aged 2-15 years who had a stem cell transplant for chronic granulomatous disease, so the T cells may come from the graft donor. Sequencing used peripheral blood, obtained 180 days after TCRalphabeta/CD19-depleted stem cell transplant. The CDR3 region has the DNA TGTGCCAGCAGGAGGGGGACCACGTACAATGAGCAGTTCTTC. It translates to CASRRGTTYNEQFF.